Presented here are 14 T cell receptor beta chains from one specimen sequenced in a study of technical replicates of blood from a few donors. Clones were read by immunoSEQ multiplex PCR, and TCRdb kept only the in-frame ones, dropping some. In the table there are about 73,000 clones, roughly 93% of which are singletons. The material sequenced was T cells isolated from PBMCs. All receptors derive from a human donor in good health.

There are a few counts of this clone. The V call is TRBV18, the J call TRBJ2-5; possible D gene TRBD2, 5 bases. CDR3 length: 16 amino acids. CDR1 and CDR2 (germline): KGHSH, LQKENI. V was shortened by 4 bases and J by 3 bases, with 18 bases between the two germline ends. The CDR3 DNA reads TGTGCCAGCTCACTCGTGACTTCCGGGGTAAAAGAGACCCAGTACTTC. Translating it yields CASSLVTSGVKETQYF. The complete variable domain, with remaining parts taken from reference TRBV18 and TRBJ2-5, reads NAGVMQNPRHLVRRRGQEARLRCSPMKGHSHVYWYRQLPEEGLKFMVYLQKENIIDESGMPKERFSAEFPKEGPSILRIQQVVRGDSAAYFCASSLVTSGVKETQYFGPGTRLLVL.

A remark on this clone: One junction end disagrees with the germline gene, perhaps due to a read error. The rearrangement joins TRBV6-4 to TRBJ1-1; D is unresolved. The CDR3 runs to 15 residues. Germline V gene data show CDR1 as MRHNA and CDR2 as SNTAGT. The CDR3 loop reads CASSDSGDSNTEAFF. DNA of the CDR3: TGTGCCAGCAGCGACTCGGGAGACTCGAACACTGAAGCTTTCTTT.

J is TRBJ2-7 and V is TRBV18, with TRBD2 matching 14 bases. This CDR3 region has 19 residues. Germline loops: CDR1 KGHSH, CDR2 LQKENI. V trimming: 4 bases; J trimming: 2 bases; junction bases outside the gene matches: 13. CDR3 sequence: CASSRRGTSGSPQAYEQYF. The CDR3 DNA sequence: TGTGCCAGCTCACGCAGGGGGACTAGCGGGAGCCCGCAGGCCTACGAGCAGTACTTC. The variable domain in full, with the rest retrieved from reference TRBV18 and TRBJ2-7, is NAGVMQNPRHLVRRRGQEARLRCSPMKGHSHVYWYRQLPEEGLKFMVYLQKENIIDESGMPKERFSAEFPKEGPSILRIQQVVRGDSAAYFCASSRRGTSGSPQAYEQYFGPGTRLTVT.

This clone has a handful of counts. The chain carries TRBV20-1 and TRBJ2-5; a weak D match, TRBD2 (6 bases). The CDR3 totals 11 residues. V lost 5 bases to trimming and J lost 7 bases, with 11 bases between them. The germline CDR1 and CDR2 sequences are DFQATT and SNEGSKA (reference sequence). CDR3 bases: TGCAGTGCTTGGGACTGGGGGACCCAGTACTTC. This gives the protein CSAWDWGTQYF.

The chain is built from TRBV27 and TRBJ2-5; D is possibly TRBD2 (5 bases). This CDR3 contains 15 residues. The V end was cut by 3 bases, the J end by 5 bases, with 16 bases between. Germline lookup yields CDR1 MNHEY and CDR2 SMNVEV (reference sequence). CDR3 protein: CASSLEGLIGETQYF. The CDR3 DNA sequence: TGTGCCAGCAGTTTGGAAGGACTTATTGGGGAGACCCAGTACTTC.

The CDR3 sequence: CASSSHLRGRGHFANYGYTF. The CDR3 DNA is TGTGCCAGCAGTTCCCACCTGCGGGGCAGGGGGCATTTCGCTAACTATGGCTACACCTTC. This chain links TRBV28 with TRBJ1-2; 8 bases fit TRBD1. This CDR3 has 20 amino acids. Unmatched junction bases numbered 19, after V lost 4 bases and J lost 0 bases. Per germline, CDR1 MDHEN and CDR2 SYDVKM.

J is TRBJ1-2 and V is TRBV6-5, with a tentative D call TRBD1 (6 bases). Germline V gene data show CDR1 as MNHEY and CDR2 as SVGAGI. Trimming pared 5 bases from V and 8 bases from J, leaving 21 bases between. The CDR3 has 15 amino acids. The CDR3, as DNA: TGTGCCAGCAGTACGCCAAGCCGGGACACTACCGGCTACACCTTC. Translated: CASSTPSRDTTGYTF.

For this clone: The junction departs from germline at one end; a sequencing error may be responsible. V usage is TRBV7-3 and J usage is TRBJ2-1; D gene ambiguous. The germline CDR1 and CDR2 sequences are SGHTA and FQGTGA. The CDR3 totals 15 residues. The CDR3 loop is CASTLSSASYNEQFF. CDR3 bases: TGTGCCAGCACCTTATCCAGTGCCTCCTACAATGAGCAGTTCTTC.

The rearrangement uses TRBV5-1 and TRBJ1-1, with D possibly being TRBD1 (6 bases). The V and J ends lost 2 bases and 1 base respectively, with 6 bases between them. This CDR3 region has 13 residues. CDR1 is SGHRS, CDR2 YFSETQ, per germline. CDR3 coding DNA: TGCGCCAGCAGCTTAGGGGGGAACACTGAAGCTTTCTTT. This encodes CASSLGGNTEAFF. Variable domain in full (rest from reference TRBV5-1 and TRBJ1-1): KAGVTQTPRYLIKTRGQQVTLSCSPISGHRSVSWYQQTPGQGLQFLFEYFSETQRNKGNFPGRFSGRQFSNSRSEMNVSTLELGDSALYLCASSLGGNTEAFFGQGTRLTVV.

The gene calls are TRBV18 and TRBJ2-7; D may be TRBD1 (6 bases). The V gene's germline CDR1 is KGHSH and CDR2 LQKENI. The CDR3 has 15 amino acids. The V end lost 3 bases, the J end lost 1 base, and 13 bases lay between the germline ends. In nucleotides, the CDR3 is TGTGCCAGCTCACCGGGGGCGGTTGGGTCCTACGAGCAGTACTTC. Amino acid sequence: CASSPGAVGSYEQYF.

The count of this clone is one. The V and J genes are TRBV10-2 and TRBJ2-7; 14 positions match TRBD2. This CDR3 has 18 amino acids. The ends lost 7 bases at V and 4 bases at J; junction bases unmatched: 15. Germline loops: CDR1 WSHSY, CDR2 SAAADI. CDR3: CASIPLGTSGSMLYEQYF. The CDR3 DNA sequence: TGCGCCAGCATTCCACTCGGGACTAGCGGGAGCATGTTATACGAGCAGTACTTC.

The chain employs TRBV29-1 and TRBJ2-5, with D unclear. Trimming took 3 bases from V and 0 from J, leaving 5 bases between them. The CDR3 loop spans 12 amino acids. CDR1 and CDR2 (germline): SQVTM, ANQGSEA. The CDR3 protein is CSVERNQETQYF. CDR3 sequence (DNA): TGCAGCGTTGAGCGCAACCAAGAGACCCAGTACTTC.

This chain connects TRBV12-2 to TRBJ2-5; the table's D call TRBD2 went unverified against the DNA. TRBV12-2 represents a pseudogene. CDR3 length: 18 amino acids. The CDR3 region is CASRLDPPLSLGQETQYF. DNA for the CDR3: TGTGCAAGTCGCTTAGACCCTCCACTCTCACTAGGGCAAGAGACCCAGTACTTC.

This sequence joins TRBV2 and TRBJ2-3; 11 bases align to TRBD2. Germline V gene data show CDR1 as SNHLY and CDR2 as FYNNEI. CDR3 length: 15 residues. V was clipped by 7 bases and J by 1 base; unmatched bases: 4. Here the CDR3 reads CASTPLAGGTDTQYF. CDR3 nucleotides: TGTGCCAGCACTCCACTAGCGGGAGGCACAGATACGCAGTATTTT.